This is a list of T cell receptor beta chains from one sample in a study of T cells after posttransplantation cyclophosphamide. Clones were sequenced by immunoSEQ multiplex PCR, and TCRdb holds only the in-frame ones, with some missing. The sample consists of approximately 56,000 clones, 90% to 95% of them appearing once. The sample taken for sequencing was PBMCs. The source of these receptors is a woman in her thirties in good health and a related stem cell transplant donor. The CDR3 runs from the conserved cysteine through the conserved F or W. The order of the fields is D gene, V gene, clone size, CDR3 length, J gene, CDR3 DNA, CDR3 protein. D genes are given only for firm matches. Clone size appears in some rows only: once, few, many, or a class for an expanded clone.

.	TRBV19	.	16	TRBJ1-1	TGCGCCAGTAGTATAGATGCGGGGGCTCTGGTACGCAAAGCTTTCTTT	CASSIDAGALVRKAFF
.	TRBV9	.	14	TRBJ2-3	TGTGCCAGCAGCGTAATGTCTAGCACAGATACGCAGTATTTT	CASSVMSSTDTQYF
.	TRBV7-9	.	14	TRBJ2-5	TGTGCCAGCAGCTACGAGACAGCGCAAGAGACCCAGTACTTC	CASSYETAQETQYF
.	TRBV4-1	.	16	TRBJ2-6	TGCGCCAGCAGCCAAGAAGCGTCCTCTGGGGCCAACGTCCTGACTTTC	CASSQEASSGANVLTF
TRBD2	TRBV5-4	.	16	TRBJ2-3	TGTGCCAGCAGCTTGGAGCGGGGGCCCCTCACAGATACGCAGTATTTT	CASSLERGPLTDTQYF
.	TRBV10-3	.	14	TRBJ1-5	TGTGCCATCAGTGAGTCCTCGGGGGATCAGCCCCAGCATTTT	CAISESSGDQPQHF
.	TRBV2	.	12	TRBJ2-5	TGTGCCAGCAGTGCTCGCGTAGAGACCCAGTACTTC	CASSARVETQYF
TRBD1	TRBV9	.	15	TRBJ1-4	TGTGCCAGCAGCGCCAGGGACAGCTTTAATGAAAAACTGTTTTTT	CASSARDSFNEKLFF
TRBD1	TRBV13	.	16	TRBJ1-2	TGTGCCAGCAGCTCCCGACAGGGCGTTCGGATCTATGGCTACACCTTC	CASSSRQGVRIYGYTF
TRBD1	TRBV29-1	.	12	TRBJ1-1	TGCAGCGCGGGACAGCAGAACACTGAAGCTTTCTTT	CSAGQQNTEAFF
.	TRBV6-4	.	13	TRBJ1-4	TGTGCCAGCAGTGCCCGATTGGGCGAAAAACTGTTTTTT	CASSARLGEKLFF
TRBD1	TRBV7-9	.	15	TRBJ2-1	TGTGCCAGCAGCCAGACCACAGGGGGGTGGAATGAGCAGTTCTTC	CASSQTTGGWNEQFF
.	TRBV5-4	.	14	TRBJ2-5	TGTGCCAGCAGCTTGTGGGGCGTCCAAGAGACCCAGTACTTC	CASSLWGVQETQYF
.	TRBV6-1	.	12	TRBJ2-2	TGTGCCAGCAGCGGGGACACTGGGGAGCTGTTTTTT	CASSGDTGELFF
.	TRBV11-1	.	13	TRBJ1-1	TGTGCCAGCAGCTTAGGAGCCGGGTCTGAAGCTTTCTTT	CASSLGAGSEAFF
TRBD1	TRBV23-1	.	22	TRBJ2-6	TGCGCCAGTGGGACAGGCGGAAAATGGGTGTGGGTGAGGAACTCTGGGGCCAACGTCCTGACTTTC	CASGTGGKWVWVRNSGANVLTF
.	TRBV6-1	.	13	TRBJ2-5	TGTGCCAGCGCCAGGGAGGGGGAAGAGACCCAGTACTTC	CASAREGEETQYF
.	TRBV7-2	.	13	TRBJ1-1	TGTGCCAGCAGCCAAGACATCAGGACTGAAGCTTTCTTT	CASSQDIRTEAFF
TRBD2	TRBV5-1	few	17	TRBJ2-1	TGCGCCAGCAGCTTGAGCCCCCTAGCGGGGCCTTACAATGAGCAGTTCTTC	CASSLSPLAGPYNEQFF
.	TRBV7-8	.	15	TRBJ2-2	TGTGCCAGCAGCTTAGGAACACTAAACACCGGGGAGCTGTTTTTT	CASSLGTLNTGELFF
.	TRBV4-3	.	15	TRBJ2-2	TGCGCCAGCAGCCAGTTGCGGGGGAACACCGGGGAGCTGTTTTTT	CASSQLRGNTGELFF
TRBD2	TRBV7-8	.	17	TRBJ2-3	TGTGCCAGACAAGGGGCTAGCGGGGGGGCTAGGAGAGATACGCAGTATTTT	CARQGASGGARRDTQYF
TRBD1	TRBV10-3	.	15	TRBJ2-7	TGTGCCATCAGACCATCCGGGACAGGGGGCTTCAAGCAGTACTTC	CAIRPSGTGGFKQYF
TRBD1	TRBV19	.	18	TRBJ2-6	TGTGCCAGTACCCCGACAGGGTCCCCCTTCTCTGGGGCCAACGTCCTGACTTTC	CASTPTGSPFSGANVLTF
TRBD1	TRBV5-5	once	15	TRBJ1-5	TGTGCCAGCAGCCCTGGGACAGGGGATAATCAGCCCCAGCATTTT	CASSPGTGDNQPQHF
.	TRBV7-3	.	15	TRBJ2-3	TGTGCCAGCAGCCCTAGGACTGCCCCCACAGATACGCAGTATTTT	CASSPRTAPTDTQYF
TRBD2	TRBV29-1	.	12	TRBJ2-5	TGCAGCGTTGGGTCGGGAGGGGAGACCCAGTACTTC	CSVGSGGETQYF
TRBD1	TRBV10-3	.	14	TRBJ1-2	TGTGCCATCAGTGAGGGGGACAGATCATATGGCTACACCTTC	CAISEGDRSYGYTF
.	TRBV19	.	15	TRBJ2-3	TGTGCCAGTAGTGGGGCAGGGCTGTCAGGGGATACGCAGTATTTT	CASSGAGLSGDTQYF
.	TRBV7-8	.	16	TRBJ1-5	TGTGCCAGCAGCTTAAGGGGCAGTAGGGGCAATCAGCCCCAGCATTTT	CASSLRGSRGNQPQHF
.	TRBV6-1	once	14	TRBJ2-2	TGTGCCAGCAGTGAATCGAGGGGGTACGGGGAGCTGTTTTTT	CASSESRGYGELFF
.	TRBV6-1	once	18	TRBJ1-5	TGTGCCAGCAGTGAAGCGCGGATTTTGGGTCGCCGCAATCAGCCCCAGCATTTT	CASSEARILGRRNQPQHF
TRBD1	TRBV10-3	.	16	TRBJ2-2	TGTGCCATCAGTTCCCCAGGAAGGGGGCGTACCGGGGAGCTGTTTTTT	CAISSPGRGRTGELFF
TRBD1	TRBV11-2	.	16	TRBJ2-1	TGTGCCAGCAGTGTCACCGGGACAGTGAGCTACAATGAGCAGTTCTTC	CASSVTGTVSYNEQFF
.	TRBV4-1	.	16	TRBJ2-7	TGCGCCAGCAGCCAAGATAGGCGGGGGCCCTCCTACGAGCAGTACTTC	CASSQDRRGPSYEQYF
TRBD1	TRBV28	.	14	TRBJ2-5	TGTGCCAGCGAGAGGACAGGGGGCCGGGAGACCCAGTACTTC	CASERTGGRETQYF
.	TRBV11-2	.	14	TRBJ1-3	TGTGCCAGCAGCTTAGCCATCTCTGGAAACACCATATATTTT	CASSLAISGNTIYF
.	TRBV15	.	15	TRBJ2-2	TGTGCCACCAGCAGGGAGGGGCGGAACACCGGGGAGCTGTTTTTT	CATSREGRNTGELFF
.	TRBV21-1	.	14	TRBJ2-3	TGTGCCAGCAGCAAAGACAGGGTCACAGATACGCAGTATTTT	CASSKDRVTDTQYF
.	TRBV7-8	.	13	TRBJ2-5	TGTGCCAGCAGCGTTGGACAGAGAGAGACCCAGTACTTC	CASSVGQRETQYF
.	TRBV7-6	.	17	TRBJ1-2	TGTGCCAGCAGCTTAAGGCAGGGGCGATACTTTAACTATGGCTACACCTTC	CASSLRQGRYFNYGYTF
.	TRBV11-3	.	16	TRBJ1-1	TGTGCCAGCAGCTTAGGCCCCGGACTGTCGAACACTGAAGCTTTCTTT	CASSLGPGLSNTEAFF
TRBD1	TRBV2	.	15	TRBJ2-3	TGTGCCAGCAGTAGGGGACAGGGGGGAGCAGATACGCAGTATTTT	CASSRGQGGADTQYF
.	TRBV4-2	once	14	TRBJ2-7	TGTGCCAGCAGCCAAGAAACCCCCCGAGGCGAGCAGTACTTC	CASSQETPRGEQYF
TRBD1	TRBV29-1	.	13	TRBJ1-3	TGCAGCGGGGGACAGGGGTTTGGAAACACCATATATTTT	CSGGQGFGNTIYF
TRBD2	TRBV5-1	.	19	TRBJ2-5	TGCGCCAGCAGCTTAGCAGTCACTGGCGGGGGGGCCAGTTTAGAGACCCAGTACTTC	CASSLAVTGGGASLETQYF
.	TRBV5-4	.	12	TRBJ1-2	TGTGCCAGCAGCGGCCGGGTAGCTGGCTACACCTTC	CASSGRVAGYTF
.	TRBV5-1	.	14	TRBJ2-2	TGCGCCAGTCGGGGGACCGTGAACACCGGGGAGCTGTTTTTT	CASRGTVNTGELFF
TRBD1	TRBV19	.	14	TRBJ1-2	TGTGCCAGTAGTTCGTCGACAGGGGAGAATGGCTACACCTTC	CASSSSTGENGYTF
.	TRBV5-6	.	14	TRBJ2-1	TGTGCCAGCAGCTTGCTGGAAGGGGTCAATGAGCAGTTCTTC	CASSLLEGVNEQFF